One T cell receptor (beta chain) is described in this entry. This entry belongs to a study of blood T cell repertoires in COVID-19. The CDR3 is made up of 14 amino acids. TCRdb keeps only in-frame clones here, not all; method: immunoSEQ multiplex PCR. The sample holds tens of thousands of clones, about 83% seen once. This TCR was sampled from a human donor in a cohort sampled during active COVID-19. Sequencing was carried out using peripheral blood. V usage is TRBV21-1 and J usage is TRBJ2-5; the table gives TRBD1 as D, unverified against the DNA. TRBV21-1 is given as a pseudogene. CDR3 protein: CASRIDRVGETQYF. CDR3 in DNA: TGTGCCAGCAGAATAGACAGGGTCGGTGAGACCCAGTACTTC.